This T cell receptor beta chain came from a study of OX40 agonist ivuxolimab in advanced cancers. In the study overall: Patients received ivuxolimab, an intravenous treatment, every 2 weeks at 0.01 to 10 mg/kg.

Profiled with immunoSEQ multiplex PCR; TCRdb holds only in-frame clones, not every one. The sample contains roughly 61,000 clones, about 85% of which appear only once. CDR1 and CDR2 from the germline V gene are WNHNN and SYGVQD (reference sequence). The CDR3 loop spans 15 amino acids. The V end lost 0 bases, the J end lost 4 bases, and 10 bases lay between the germline ends. The source was CD4+ or CD8+ T cells sorted from blood, collected in a trial of the OX40 agonist ivuxolimab. V usage is TRBV10-1 and J usage is TRBJ2-1; D perhaps matches TRBD2 (5 bases). This sequence was found in an adult with an advanced solid tumor such as melanoma, head and neck, liver or kidney cancer. CDR3 sequence: CASSESSGPYNEQFF. CDR3 sequence (DNA): TGCGCCAGCAGTGAGTCGAGCGGACCATACAATGAGCAGTTCTTC.